These T cell receptor beta chains were read from a single sample in a study of cytomegalovirus exposure and HLA in healthy donors. Here immunoSEQ multiplex PCR was the method, and the copy in TCRdb shows in-frame clones only, minus some. Among about 140,000 clones listed, 80% were seen once. The sequenced material came from PBMCs. The receptors originated from a man aged 50 or older in good health and CMV-seronegative. The CDR3 runs from the conserved cysteine through the conserved F or W. The D gene is left open where the match is weak. Size values are once, few and many counts, or a class for expanded clones, and some rows have none.

size | D | J | V | DNA | CDR3
. | TRBD1 | TRBJ1-1 | TRBV5-1 | TGCGCCAGCAGCAGACGACAGGGAGGCCTCACTGAAGCTTTCTTT | CASSRRQGGLTEAFF
. | . | TRBJ1-1 | TRBV11-2 | TGTGCCAGCAGCTTAAGTATCGGAGGCACTGAAGCTTTCTTT | CASSLSIGGTEAFF
. | . | TRBJ1-1 | TRBV7-2 | TGTGCCAGCAGCTTAGCGCCAGGGATGGGTACAATTGAAGCTTTCTTT | CASSLAPGMGTIEAFF
. | . | TRBJ2-7 | TRBV11-3 | TGTGCCAGCAGCAGGGGCATCGCCTACGAGCAGTACTTC | CASSRGIAYEQYF
. | TRBD1 | TRBJ2-1 | TRBV5-1 | TGCGCCAGCAGCCCAGGACAGGCCGGTGAGCAGTTCTTC | CASSPGQAGEQFF
. | . | TRBJ1-1 | TRBV11-2 | TGTGCCAGCAGCTTAGAATTCTCTGAAGCTTTCTTT | CASSLEFSEAFF
. | TRBD2 | TRBJ2-1 | TRBV10-1 | TGCGCCAGCAGTGAGTCCAGTAGCGGGAGATACAATGAGCAGTTCTTC | CASSESSSGRYNEQFF
. | TRBD2 | TRBJ2-7 | TRBV18 | TGTGCCAGCTCACCTCCAAGTAGCCTAGCGGGGCCTTACGAGCAGTACTTC | CASSPPSSLAGPYEQYF
once | TRBD1 | TRBJ1-1 | TRBV7-9 | TGTGCCAGCAGCTCGGGGACAGTGAACACTGAAGCTTTCTTT | CASSSGTVNTEAFF
. | TRBD2 | TRBJ2-4 | TRBV9 | TGTGCCAGCAGCGTAGGCGGCGGGGGAGGCTTACTAGCCAAAAACATTCAGTACTTC | CASSVGGGGGLLAKNIQYF
. | . | TRBJ2-2 | TRBV5-1 | TGCGCCAGCAGTTTCGGGACTTCCCCCGAAGGGGAGCTGTTTTTT | CASSFGTSPEGELFF
. | . | TRBJ1-1 | TRBV15 | TGTGCCACCAGCAGAGCTAAAGCGGTTATGAACACTGAAGCTTTCTTT | CATSRAKAVMNTEAFF
once | . | TRBJ1-5 | TRBV6-5 | TGTGCCAGCAGTGCGGGGTTGTGGGGAGCTCAGCCCCAGCATTTT | CASSAGLWGAQPQHF
. | TRBD1 | TRBJ1-2 | TRBV7-6 | TGTGCCAGCAGCTTAGGAGGGAGTCCAGGGGGAAATGGCTACACCTTC | CASSLGGSPGGNGYTF
. | TRBD1 | TRBJ2-5 | TRBV5-4 | TGTGCCAGCAGCCTGGACAGGGGAGAGACCCAGTACTTC | CASSLDRGETQYF
. | TRBD2 | TRBJ2-3 | TRBV5-1 | TGCGCCAGCAGCACTCTAGCGGGGCCGTCAGATACGCAGTATTTT | CASSTLAGPSDTQYF
. | . | TRBJ1-2 | TRBV18 | TGTGCCAGCTCACCACCGGGTGGAAGGGGCGCGGACTATGGCTACACCTTC | CASSPPGGRGADYGYTF
once | . | TRBJ1-1 | TRBV11-3 | TGTGCCAGCAGCTCCGGGGGGTCTCTGGCTGAAGCTTTCTTT | CASSSGGSLAEAFF
few | . | TRBJ1-5 | TRBV4-1 | TGCGCCAGCAGCCAAGATGAGGGAACAAGCAGCCAGCCCCAGCATTTT | CASSQDEGTSSQPQHF
. | . | TRBJ1-5 | TRBV28 | TGTGCCAGCAGTTCAGTGAATCAGCCCCAGCATTTT | CASSSVNQPQHF
. | . | TRBJ1-6 | TRBV2 | TGTGCCAGCGTGCTATACGGGGGAGCACCCCTCCACTTT | CASVLYGGAPLHF
. | . | TRBJ1-4 | TRBV5-1 | TGCGCCAGCAGTCTTTGGCTGATTAATGAAAAACTGTTTTTT | CASSLWLINEKLFF
. | TRBD1 | TRBJ1-1 | TRBV27 | TGTGCCAGCAGTCTGACAGGGCGACTGAACACTGAAGCTTTCTTT | CASSLTGRLNTEAFF
. | TRBD1 | TRBJ1-5 | TRBV6-1 | TGTGCCAGCAGTGAGGGGTGGGGACAGGATAGCAATCAGCCCCAGCATTTT | CASSEGWGQDSNQPQHF
. | . | TRBJ2-3 | TRBV5-1 | TGCGCCAGCAGCTTGGGGACTCCGACAGATACGCAGTATTTT | CASSLGTPTDTQYF
. | . | TRBJ2-2 | TRBV19 | TGTGCCAGTATCGATGTGGGGGCGGCCGGGGAGCTGTTTTTT | CASIDVGAAGELFF
. | TRBD1 | TRBJ1-5 | TRBV23-1 | TGCGCCAGCAGTCATCGAGCCCCTCGGGACAGGGATAATCAGCCCCAGCATTTT | CASSHRAPRDRDNQPQHF
. | . | TRBJ1-3 | TRBV30 | TGTGCCTGGAGTAACGGACTCCACTCTGGAAACACCATATATTTT | CAWSNGLHSGNTIYF
. | TRBD1 | TRBJ1-1 | TRBV19 | TGTGCCAGTACCATTAGGGACAGCGGGAACACTGAAGCTTTCTTT | CASTIRDSGNTEAFF
. | TRBD1 | TRBJ1-4 | TRBV6-1 | TGTGCCAGCAGTGAAACAGGGGCATATGAAAAACTGTTTTTT | CASSETGAYEKLFF
few | . | TRBJ1-4 | TRBV5-4 | TGTGCCAGCAGCTTGGGGGGGGCAACTAATGAAAAACTGTTTTTT | CASSLGGATNEKLFF
. | . | TRBJ2-1 | TRBV27 | TGTGCCAGCAGTTTCGCCAGGGCCCATGAGCAGTTCTTC | CASSFARAHEQFF
. | . | TRBJ2-7 | TRBV30 | TGTGCCTGGAGTGTACCCCCCGGGTACTACGAGCAGTACTTC | CAWSVPPGYYEQYF
. | . | TRBJ2-7 | TRBV6-9 | TGTGCCAGCAATAGGGGGGGCTACGAGCAGTACTTC | CASNRGGYEQYF
. | TRBD1 | TRBJ2-1 | TRBV6-1 | TGTGCCAGCGTCAGGGGGTCCTACAATGAGCAGTTCTTC | CASVRGSYNEQFF
. | TRBD1 | TRBJ1-5 | TRBV2 | TGTGCCAGCAGAGGGGCCACAGGGGCGCGTCAGCCCCAGCATTTT | CASRGATGARQPQHF
. | . | TRBJ2-1 | TRBV19 | TGTGCCAGTAGTAATCGCAGGACATCCTACAATGAGCAGTTCTTC | CASSNRRTSYNEQFF
. | TRBD1 | TRBJ2-1 | TRBV7-2 | TGTGCCAGCAGCGACCGGGACAGACAGAACAATGAGCAGTTCTTC | CASSDRDRQNNEQFF
once | . | TRBJ1-1 | TRBV29-1 | TGCAGCTCTCGGGGGGGAATGAACACTGAAGCTTTCTTT | CSSRGGMNTEAFF
. | TRBD1 | TRBJ1-5 | TRBV6-5 | TGTGCCAGCAGTTCATCTCCCACAGGGGACAAACAGCCCCAGCATTTT | CASSSSPTGDKQPQHF
. | . | TRBJ1-1 | TRBV5-8 | TGTGCCAGCAGCCTGCCGAGTGTTAGCACTGAAGCTTTCTTT | CASSLPSVSTEAFF